This is a list of T cell receptor beta chains from one sample in a study of blood T cells in healthy people across ages. TCRdb passed the 5' RACE reads through MiXCR, listing each CDR3 protein once. The sample shows over 1,500,000 distinct CDR3 sequences, about 39% of them seen only once. The sequenced material came from blood. These receptors originate from a human donor in good health. CDR3s include the opening cysteine and the closing phenylalanine or tryptophan. The size of a clone is reported for some rows only, either as once, few or many, or as a class for expanded clones.

length	V	size	CDR3
16	TRBV5-5	NA	CASSRTVGAVGDEQFF
14	TRBV4-2	few	CVSSPGTGTDTQYF
14	TRBV28	NA	CASSLDQGIETQYF
16	TRBV7-6	few	CASSSTWTAKVNEQFF
20	TRBV4-3	NA	CASSQVPPVATSGGICEQFF
15	TRBV7-2	NA	CASSYGLADYNEQFF
15	TRBV27	NA	CASSSIAGVWYEQYF
17	TRBV6-2/TRBV6-3	NA	CASSYGSRRGNNQPQHF
16	TRBV7-9	NA	CASSRPLNRDLDEQFF
14	TRBV7-2	NA	CASIPGAGTGELFF
15	TRBV3-1	few	CASSQEGGLPYEQYF
14	TRBV20-1	NA	CSARRPSARGTQYF
13	TRBV29-1	NA	CSVPGISTDTQYF
16	TRBV10-3	NA	CAISGESGARWGTQYF
14	TRBV7-9	NA	CASSLRTNSYEQYF
16	TRBV5-1	NA	CASSLAGAGRAYEQYF
13	TRBV29-1	many	CSVEIAAKNIQYF
12	TRBV5-1	NA	CASRLTGNEQYF
14	TRBV7-9	NA	CASSPPTGANEAFF
14	TRBV5-1	NA	CASSFSRSSNEQFF
14	TRBV5-1	NA	CASRARSTEEKLFF
13	TRBV11-2	once	CASSQNRQGIDTF
13	TRBV6-1	few	CASKPDGGYEQYF
12	TRBV7-8	many	CASSLVGNIQYF
10	TRBV29-1	few	CSVSRETQYF
12	TRBV7-3	few	CASSIHGNIQYF
18	TRBV11-2	few	CASSLSRASGGIPYEQYF
18	TRBV7-8	few	CASSPYVAGGASPTGQYF
15	TRBV4-1	NA	CASSQEGYLQTEAFF
13	TRBV6-2/TRBV6-3	NA	CASSYDLGDGYTF
14	TRBV5-1	few	CASSLETGRQPQHF
17	TRBV4-1	many	CASSQGGGVRGQETQYF
16	TRBV3-1	once	CASSQEPGHGSYEQYF
15	TRBV5-1	NA	CASSPTGTPTDTQYF
18	TRBV2	few	CASKGIRGQGASNTEAFF
13	TRBV11-2	NA	CASSLLKVGEQYF
15	TRBV6-5	few	CASTPRGDSYNEQFF
14	TRBV11-3	NA	CASRRGTDQETQYF
15	TRBV24-1	few	CATSEPSTGYGGYTF
15	TRBV9	NA	CASSEGGEGANVLTF
14	TRBV6-5	few	CASSRGDGTYEQYF
15	TRBV7-3	NA	CASSSTGAHTDTQYF
12	TRBV6-2/TRBV6-3	NA	CASRGNYNEQFF
19	TRBV9	NA	CASSVAHPGQGLATDTQYF
10	TRBV10-3	NA	CATGADTQYF
12	TRBV3-1	few	CASSSDIHEQYF
11	TRBV20-1	few	CSVTAQETQYF
15	TRBV19	NA	CASSVRRRSNQPQHF
16	TRBV27	few	CASSLSPHGTGVGYTF
15	TRBV5-1	NA	CASSDLAGDPYEQYF